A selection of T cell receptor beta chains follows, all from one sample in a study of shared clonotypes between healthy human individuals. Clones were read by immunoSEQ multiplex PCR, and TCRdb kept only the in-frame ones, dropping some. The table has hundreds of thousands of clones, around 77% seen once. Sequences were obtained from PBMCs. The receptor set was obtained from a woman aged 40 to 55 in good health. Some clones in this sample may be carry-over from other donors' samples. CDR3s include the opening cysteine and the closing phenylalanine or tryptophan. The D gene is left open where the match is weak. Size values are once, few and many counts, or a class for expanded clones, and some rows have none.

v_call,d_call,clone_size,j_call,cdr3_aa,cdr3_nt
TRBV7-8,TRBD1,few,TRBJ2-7,CASSSMPGQAYEQYF,TGTGCCAGCAGCTCCATGCCGGGACAGGCCTACGAGCAGTACTTC
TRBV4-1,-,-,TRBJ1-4,CASSQEISVMGAPNEKLFF,TGCGCCAGCAGCCAAGAGATCTCGGTGATGGGGGCCCCCAATGAAAAACTGTTTTTT
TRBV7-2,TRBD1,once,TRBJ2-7,CASSLWGQGSYEQYF,TGTGCCAGCAGCTTATGGGGACAGGGGTCCTACGAGCAGTACTTC
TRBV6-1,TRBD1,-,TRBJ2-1,CASDVGTGYNEQFF,TGTGCCAGCGACGTTGGGACAGGGTACAATGAGCAGTTCTTC
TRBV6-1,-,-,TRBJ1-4,CASWGVLGLLFF,TGTGCCAGTTGGGGGGTTTTGGGACTTTTGTTTTTT
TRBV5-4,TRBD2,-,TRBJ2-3,CASSSSAGAGDTQYF,TGTGCCAGCAGCTCCTCAGCGGGGGCAGGAGATACGCAGTATTTT
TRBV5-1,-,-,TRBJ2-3,CASSLGTSPQTQYF,TGCGCCAGCAGCTTGGGCACCTCCCCCCAGACGCAGTATTTT
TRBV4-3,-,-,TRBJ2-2,CASSQDMTRGAGELFF,TGCGCCAGCAGCCAAGATATGACTAGGGGCGCCGGGGAGCTGTTTTTT
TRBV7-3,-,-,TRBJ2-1,CASSLTFAGEQFF,TGTGCCAGCAGCTTAACGTTTGCGGGTGAGCAGTTCTTC
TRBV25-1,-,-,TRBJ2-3,CASSERVTTDTQYF,TGTGCCAGCAGTGAACGGGTCACCACAGATACGCAGTATTTT
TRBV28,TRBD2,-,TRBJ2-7,CASSTKWRGLAVFGQYF,TGTGCCAGCAGTACGAAATGGCGGGGACTAGCGGTTTTCGGGCAGTACTTC
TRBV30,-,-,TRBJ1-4,CAWSVSSNEELFF,TGTGCCTGGAGTGTAAGCAGCAACGAAGAACTGTTTTTT
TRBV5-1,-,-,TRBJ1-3,CASSFELGTSGNTIYF,TGCGCCAGCAGCTTTGAGCTGGGGACCTCTGGAAACACCATATATTTT
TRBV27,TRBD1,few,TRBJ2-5,CASSWDRFRETQYF,TGTGCCAGCAGTTGGGACAGGTTCCGAGAGACCCAGTACTTC
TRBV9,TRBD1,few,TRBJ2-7,CASSVGPDRDYEQYF,TGTGCCAGCAGCGTAGGCCCGGACAGGGACTACGAGCAGTACTTC
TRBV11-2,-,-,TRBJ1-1,CASSLVGGTEAFF,TGTGCCAGCAGCTTAGTAGGGGGGACTGAAGCTTTCTTT
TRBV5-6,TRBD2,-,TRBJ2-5,CASSLGRLAGGVETQYF,TGTGCCAGCAGCTTGGGTCGTCTAGCGGGAGGGGTAGAGACCCAGTACTTC
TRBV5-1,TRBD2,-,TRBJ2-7,CASSTGSASGRNEQYF,TGCGCCAGCAGCACCGGATCGGCTAGCGGGAGAAACGAGCAGTACTTC
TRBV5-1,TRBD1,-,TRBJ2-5,CASSLQGYQETQYF,TGCGCCAGCAGCTTACAGGGGTACCAAGAGACCCAGTACTTC
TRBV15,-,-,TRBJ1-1,CATSRDFDGSEAFF,TGTGCCACCAGCAGAGATTTTGACGGCTCTGAAGCTTTCTTT
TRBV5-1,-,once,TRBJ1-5,CASSLAGTQPQHF,TGCGCCAGCAGCCTAGCGGGGACCCAGCCCCAGCATTTT
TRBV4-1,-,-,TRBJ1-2,CASSRPDSFYGYTF,TGTGCCAGCAGCCGACCCGACAGCTTCTATGGCTACACCTTC
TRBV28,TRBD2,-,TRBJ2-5,CASSLNPSGSDETQYF,TGTGCCAGCAGTTTAAATCCTAGCGGGAGTGATGAGACCCAGTACTTC
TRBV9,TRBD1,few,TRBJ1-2,CASSRQGPSGYTF,TGTGCCAGCAGCAGACAGGGGCCCTCCGGCTACACCTTC
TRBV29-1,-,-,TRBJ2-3,CSAVRPTDTQYF,TGCAGCGCTGTCAGACCCACAGATACGCAGTATTTT
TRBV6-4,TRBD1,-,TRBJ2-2,CASSETGEDTGELFF,TGTGCCAGCAGTGAGACAGGGGAGGACACCGGGGAGCTGTTTTTT
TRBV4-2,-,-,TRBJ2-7,CASSPVGRPYEQYF,TGTGCCAGCAGCCCCGTAGGACGGCCCTACGAGCAGTACTTC
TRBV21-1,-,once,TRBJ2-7,CASSKEEREGRPHEQYF,TGTGCCAGCAGCAAAGAGGAGCGGGAGGGCCGCCCCCACGAGCAGTACTTC
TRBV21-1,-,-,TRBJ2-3,CASSKGHRYAVF,TGTGCCAGCAGCAAGGGACACAGATACGCAGTATTT
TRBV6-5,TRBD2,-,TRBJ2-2,CASSYILAGRGELFF,TGTGCCAGCAGTTACATACTAGCGGGACGCGGGGAGCTGTTTTTT
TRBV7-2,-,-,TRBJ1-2,CASSPDERGGYTF,TGTGCCAGCAGCCCGGACGAGCGAGGCGGCTACACCTTC
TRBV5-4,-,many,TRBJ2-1,CASKGSVSNNEQFF,TGTGCCAGTAAGGGTTCGGTATCTAACAATGAGCAGTTCTTC
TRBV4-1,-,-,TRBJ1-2,CASSQEGGDLYGYTF,TGCGCCAGCAGCCAAGAAGGCGGGGACCTCTATGGCTACACCTTC
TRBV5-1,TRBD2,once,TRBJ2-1,CASSSLAGRYNEQFF,TGCGCCAGCAGCTCCCTAGCGGGACGTTACAATGAGCAGTTCTTC
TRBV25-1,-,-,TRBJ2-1,CASGSGAEQFF,TGTGCCAGCGGGTCCGGGGCTGAGCAGTTCTTC
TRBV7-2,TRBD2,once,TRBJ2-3,CASSLGLAGEDTQYF,TGTGCCAGCAGCTTAGGACTAGCGGGAGAGGATACGCAGTATTTT
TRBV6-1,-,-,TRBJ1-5,CASSERTVSNQPQHF,TGTGCCAGCAGTGAACGGACAGTTAGCAATCAGCCCCAGCATTTT
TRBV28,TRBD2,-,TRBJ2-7,CASIAAGTTRYEQYF,TGTGCCAGCATTGCCGCCGGGACTACTCGTTACGAGCAGTACTTC
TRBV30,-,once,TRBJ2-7,CAWHGSYEQYF,TGTGCCTGGCATGGCTCCTACGAGCAGTACTTC
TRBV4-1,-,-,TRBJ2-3,CASSLTLIGDTQYF,TGCGCCAGCAGCCTCACACTAATAGGGGATACGCAGTATTTT
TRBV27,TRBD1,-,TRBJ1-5,CASSSTGRQPQHF,TGTGCCAGCAGTTCGACAGGGCGACAGCCCCAGCATTTT
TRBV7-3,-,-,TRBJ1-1,CATSQHPNTEAFF,TGTGCCACCTCCCAGCACCCGAACACTGAAGCTTTCTTT
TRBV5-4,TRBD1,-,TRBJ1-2,CASSPGQGYYGYTF,TGTGCCAGCAGCCCTGGACAGGGGTATTATGGCTACACCTTC
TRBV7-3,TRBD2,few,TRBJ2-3,CASSLSGLATDTQYF,TGTGCCAGCAGCTTAAGTGGACTAGCCACAGATACGCAGTATTTT
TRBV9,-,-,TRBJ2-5,CASSFLTGETQYF,TGTGCCAGCAGCTTTCTTACAGGAGAGACCCAGTACTTC
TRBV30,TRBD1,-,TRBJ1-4,CAWRFTGGEKLFF,TGTGCCTGGAGGTTTACAGGGGGAGAAAAACTGTTTTTT
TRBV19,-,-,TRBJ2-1,CASSGAYNEQFF,TGTGCCAGTAGCGGGGCTTACAATGAGCAGTTCTTC
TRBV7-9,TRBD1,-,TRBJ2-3,CAAIGDRSTDTQYF,TGTGCCGCCATAGGGGACAGGAGCACAGATACGCAGTATTTT
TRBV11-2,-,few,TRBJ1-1,CASSRTVNTEAFF,TGTGCCAGCAGCCGGACGGTGAACACTGAAGCTTTCTTT
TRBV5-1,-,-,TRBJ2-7,CASRQGSEQYF,TGCGCCAGCAGACAGGGTAGCGAGCAGTACTTC
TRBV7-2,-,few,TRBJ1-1,CASSLEFKVARTEAFF,TGTGCCAGCAGCTTAGAATTCAAGGTGGCGCGCACTGAAGCTTTCTTT